This entry features one T cell receptor (beta chain) sequence. The ends were cut back, 1 base at V and 8 bases at J, with 11 bases in the middle. This CDR3 is 13 amino acids long. Per germline, CDR1 MNHNS and CDR2 SASEGT. The data derive from a study of blood T cell repertoires in COVID-19. At the level of the study: Samples taken during acute and convalescent COVID-19 were collected in the United States, Italy and Spain.

The study drew participants aged about 18 to 95 years from 20 to 30 US areas. Participants reported their clinical history, and cohort assignment relied on those reports. The data were produced by immunoSEQ multiplex PCR, yet TCRdb's version contains in-frame clones alone and is incomplete. The data contain some 340,000 clones, around 87% of them seen just once; the ten biggest clones take up approximately 5.3%. The clonotype originates from a woman aged 25 to 39 who had recovered from COVID-19. Sequencing input: PBMCs or T cells enriched from blood (not recorded which). The chain joins TRBV6-1 to TRBJ1-2; D gene ambiguous. The CDR3 DNA follows: TGTGCCAGCAGTGAAGATTGGAGAGGAGGCTACACCTTC. It yields the protein CASSEDWRGGYTF.